Following are 25 T cell receptor beta chains from one sample sequenced in a study of cytomegalovirus exposure and HLA in healthy donors. PCR was performed using 60 Vbeta and 13 Jbeta primers. The table came from immunoSEQ multiplex PCR; TCRdb's copy has only in-frame clones and leaves some out. The sample yields 100,000 to 150,000 clones, around 73% seen once. Material: PBMCs. These TCRs come from a female donor in good health and CMV-seronegative.

The rearrangement joins TRBV5-6 to TRBJ1-2, with D maybe TRBD1 (5 bases). V was clipped by 2 bases and J by 4 bases, with 9 bases between them. The CDR3 has 13 residues. Germline V lookup: CDR1 SGHDT, CDR2 YYEEEE. The CDR3 sequence: CASSFGRAYGYTF. The CDR3, as DNA: TGTGCCAGCAGCTTCGGCAGGGCCTATGGCTACACCTTC.

This clone was seen once. The chain recombines TRBV28 with TRBJ1-3; TRBD1 matches 8 bases. V shed 4 bases, J shed 7 bases, and the junction held 6 bases outside the gene matches. Per the germline V gene, CDR1 is MDHEN and CDR2 is SYDVKM. The CDR3 totals 14 residues. The DNA for the CDR3 is TGTGCCAGCAGTTCGGGACAGGTCTCGAACACCATATATTTT. Translating gives CASSSGQVSNTIYF.

V and J are TRBV30 and TRBJ1-5; 8 nucleotides line up with TRBD1. The CDR3 totals 14 residues. The V and J ends lost 2 bases and 6 bases, in that order; junction bases with no gene match: 6. Germline V gives CDR1 GTSNPN, CDR2 SVGIG (reference sequence). The CDR3 loop is CAWSWTGPGQPQHF. The DNA of the CDR3 is TGTGCCTGGAGTTGGACAGGGCCAGGTCAGCCCCAGCATTTT. The whole variable domain, filled in from reference TRBV30 and TRBJ1-5, reads SQTIHQWPATLVQPVGSPLSLECTVEGTSNPNLYWYRQAAGRGLQLLFYSVGIGQISSEVPQNLSASRPQDRQFILSSKKLLLSDSGFYLCAWSWTGPGQPQHFGDGTRLSIL.

J is TRBJ2-5 and V is TRBV11-2; 7 nucleotides agree with TRBD2. There are 14 residues in the CDR3. The J segment lost 5 bases and the V segment lost 1 base, leaving 4 bases of the junction unmatched. CDR1 and CDR2 from the germline V gene are SGHAT and FQNNGV. As DNA, the CDR3 is TGTGCCAGCAGCTTAGGACTAGCCCGGGAGACCCAGTACTTC. Its translation: CASSLGLARETQYF.

This clone was found a few times. This chain links TRBV7-2 with TRBJ2-7; tentative D call: TRBD2 (5 bases). CDR1 is SGHTA, CDR2 FQGNSA, per germline. The CDR3 is made up of 14 amino acids. V shed 5 bases and J shed 3 bases, with 14 bases lying between them. The CDR3 region is CASSAQRDFYEQYF. Here the CDR3 DNA reads TGTGCCAGCAGCGCGCAACGGGATTTCTACGAGCAGTACTTC. The full variable domain, rest sourced from reference TRBV7-2 and TRBJ2-7, is GAGVSQSPSNKVTEKGKDVELRCDPISGHTALYWYRQSLGQGLEFLIYFQGNSAPDKSGLPSDRFSAERTGGSVSTLTIQRTQQEDSAVYLCASSAQRDFYEQYFGPGTRLTVT.

V gene TRBV4-3 combines with J gene TRBJ2-3; 10 bases agree with TRBD2. J gave up 0 bases and V 5 bases, and 14 bases lay outside the gene matches. The CDR3 is 19 residues long. From germline, CDR1 is LGHNA and CDR2 YSLEER. The DNA of the CDR3 is TGCGCCAGCAGCGTCCGGCTAGCGGGAGAAACTACTAGCACAGATACGCAGTATTTT. This encodes CASSVRLAGETTSTDTQYF.

The chain has TRBV28 and TRBJ1-1; 7 bases align to TRBD1. In germline, CDR1 is MDHEN, CDR2 SYDVKM. The CDR3 has 17 residues. V lost 4 bases to trimming and J lost 0 bases; unmatched junction nucleotides: 11. The CDR3 nucleotides read TGTGCCAGCAGTTCTTACAGGGGTGGGGGGATGAACACTGAAGCTTTCTTT. It is translated as CASSSYRGGGMNTEAFF.

V usage is TRBV5-1 and J usage is TRBJ2-1, with D possibly being TRBD1 (5 bases). Trimming left V 0 bases short and J 4 bases short, with 14 bases between. Germline CDR1 and CDR2: SGHRS and YFSETQ. The CDR3 loop spans 16 amino acids. DNA of the CDR3: TGCGCCAGCAGCTTGGGAGTTAGGGGCTCTTACAATGAGCAGTTCTTC. This encodes CASSLGVRGSYNEQFF. The full variable domain, its missing parts supplied by reference TRBV5-1 and TRBJ2-1, is KAGVTQTPRYLIKTRGQQVTLSCSPISGHRSVSWYQQTPGQGLQFLFEYFSETQRNKGNFPGRFSGRQFSNSRSEMNVSTLELGDSALYLCASSLGVRGSYNEQFFGPGTRLTVL.

The chain uses TRBV4-3 and TRBJ2-7; 7 positions agree with TRBD1. Germline V gives CDR1 LGHNA, CDR2 YSLEER. This CDR3 region has 14 residues. Losses at the gene ends were 4 bases for V and 6 bases for J; bases not matched to a gene: 9. Here the CDR3 reads CASSPADRAGEQYF. In DNA, the CDR3 is TGCGCCAGCAGCCCAGCCGACAGGGCGGGCGAGCAGTACTTC.

The chain couples TRBV29-1 to TRBJ1-2; no definite D call. Germline CDR1 and CDR2: SQVTM and ANQGSEA. This CDR3 has 14 amino acids. V shed 7 bases and J shed 0 bases, with 15 bases lying between them. The CDR3 bases are TGCAGCGCCGTCGAACCGATAGCTAACTATGGCTACACCTTC. Translation gives CSAVEPIANYGYTF.

Comments on this clone: The sample holds other DNA sequences that translate to the same CDR3. The V call is TRBV5-6, the J call TRBJ1-1, with D uncertain. Germline-derived CDR1 and CDR2 are SGHDT and YYEEEE. Trimming stripped 5 bases from V and 1 base from J, with 12 bases between. The CDR3 has 14 amino acids. The DNA for the CDR3 is TGTGCCAGCAGTTTTGCAGACACGAACACTGAAGCTTTCTTT. Protein product: CASSFADTNTEAFF.

Regarding this clone: The junction and the germline gene differ at one end; a read error may be behind it. The genes are TRBV27 and TRBJ2-1; TRBD2 matches at 9 bases. The germline gives CDR1 MNHEY, CDR2 SMNVEV (reference sequence). CDR3 length: 13 amino acids. In DNA, the CDR3 is TGTGCCAGCAGTTTATCGAGACTAGCGGAGGGAATCTTC. The encoded protein is CASSLSRLAEGIF.

CDR3 loop: CAIVAGGSNEQFF. The CDR3 DNA reads as TGTGCCATCGTTGCGGGAGGATCTAATGAGCAGTTCTTC. The J gene is TRBJ2-1, the V gene TRBV10-3, with 8 bases fitting TRBD2. V lost 8 bases and J lost 7; bases outside the gene matches: 7. The CDR3 consists of 13 residues. The germline CDR1 and CDR2 sequences are ENHRY and SYGVKD.

This chain uses TRBV15 with TRBJ2-1; D gene unclear. Trimming removed 0 bases at V and 7 bases at J, with 10 bases between. Germline assignment: CDR1 LNHNV and CDR2 YYDKDF (reference sequence). This CDR3 contains 14 residues. CDR3 sequence (DNA): TGTGCCACCAGCAGAGATCCGCTAGTGAATGAGCAGTTCTTC. Translating gives CATSRDPLVNEQFF.

This chain connects TRBV28 to TRBJ1-2; D is uncertain. Germline CDR1 and CDR2: MDHEN and SYDVKM. V was pared by 3 bases and J by 4 bases, with 9 bases between. The CDR3 spans 13 residues. The chain's CDR3 is CASSLNSLYGYTF. The CDR3 coding sequence is TGTGCCAGCAGTTTGAACAGCCTCTATGGCTACACCTTC.

The V and J genes are TRBV9 and TRBJ2-1; TRBD2 is a possible D gene (5 bases). The V and J ends lost 7 bases and 0 bases respectively, with 14 bases between them. CDR3 size: 15 residues. Germline loops: CDR1 SGDLS, CDR2 YYNGEE. The CDR3 loop reads CASGPSGTSYNEQFF. The CDR3 DNA is TGTGCCAGCGGCCCGAGCGGAACCTCCTACAATGAGCAGTTCTTC.

This chain uses TRBV5-6 with TRBJ1-2; D ambiguous. The CDR3 is made up of 16 amino acids. The ends were cut back, 3 bases at V and 4 bases at J, with 19 bases in the middle. From germline, CDR1 is SGHDT and CDR2 YYEEEE. CDR3 DNA: TGTGCCAGCAGCTCGACCTCCCACTACGGCACCTATGGCTACACCTTC. Its translation: CASSSTSHYGTYGYTF.

The chain has TRBV7-9 and TRBJ2-1; D is perhaps TRBD2 (7 bases). The ends were cut back, 1 base at V and 10 bases at J, with 14 bases in the middle. The CDR3 length is 14 residues. Germline V gene lookup returns CDR1 SEHNR and CDR2 FQNEAQ (reference sequence). This CDR3 is CASSLGEGQGEQFF. The CDR3 nucleotides are TGTGCCAGCAGCTTAGGGGAGGGCCAGGGGGAGCAGTTCTTC. Filled out from reference TRBV7-9 and TRBJ2-1, the complete variable domain reads DTGVSQNPRHKITKRGQNVTFRCDPISEHNRLYWYRQTLGQGPEFLTYFQNEAQLEKSRLLSDRFSAERPKGSFSTLEIQRTEQGDSAMYLCASSLGEGQGEQFFGPGTRLTVL.

The chain is built from TRBV6-1 and TRBJ2-1, with 7 nucleotides matching TRBD2. The ends lost 7 bases at V and 0 bases at J; junction bases unmatched: 6. The CDR3 totals 15 residues. The germline V gene has CDR1 MNHNS and CDR2 SASEGT. The CDR3 DNA reads as TGTGCCAGCACCTTCCGCGGGGGCTCCTACAATGAGCAGTTCTTC. Translated: CASTFRGGSYNEQFF.

This clone was observed a few times. The V call is TRBV18, the J call TRBJ2-7; TRBD2 agrees at 7 bases. The CDR3 is made up of 14 amino acids. V was pared by 6 bases and J by 5 bases, with 10 bases of the junction left unmatched. Germline V gene data show CDR1 as KGHSH and CDR2 as LQKENI. CDR3: CASSPMAGANEQYF. Here the CDR3 DNA reads TGTGCCAGCTCCCCCATGGCGGGAGCTAACGAGCAGTACTTC. Full variable domain (remainder filled in from reference TRBV18 and TRBJ2-7): NAGVMQNPRHLVRRRGQEARLRCSPMKGHSHVYWYRQLPEEGLKFMVYLQKENIIDESGMPKERFSAEFPKEGPSILRIQQVVRGDSAAYFCASSPMAGANEQYFGPGTRLTVT.

Written as DNA, the CDR3 is TGTGCCAGCAGGGGGAGACAGGGTCCAGAGACCCAGTACTTC. This sequence encodes CASRGRQGPETQYF. The chain is built from TRBV28 and TRBJ2-5, with 7 bases matching TRBD1. Looked up from germline, CDR1 is MDHEN and CDR2 is SYDVKM. V dropped 6 bases and J dropped 4; count of bases not matched to a gene: 8. The CDR3 runs to 14 residues. Using reference TRBV28 and TRBJ2-5 for the parts outside the CDR3, the full variable domain is DVKVTQSSRYLVKRTGEKVFLECVQDMDHENMFWYRQDPGLGLRLIYFSYDVKMKEKGDIPEGYSVSREKKERFSLILESASTNQTSMYLCASRGRQGPETQYFGPGTRLLVL.

This chain uses TRBV7-8 with TRBJ2-7, with TRBD1 as a possible D gene (6 bases). CDR3 length: 15 residues. The V end was cut by 4 bases, the J end by 5 bases, with 18 bases between. CDR1 and CDR2 (germline): SGHVS, FQNEAQ. CDR3: CASSSAPVRGNEQYF. DNA for the CDR3: TGTGCCAGCAGCTCCGCCCCGGTCAGGGGTAACGAGCAGTACTTC.

V and J are TRBV28 and TRBJ1-1, with D hard to call. CDR3 length equals 12 residues. Germline CDR1 and CDR2: MDHEN and SYDVKM. V lost 8 bases, J lost 0 bases, and 7 bases lay in between. CDR3 DNA: TGTGCCAGCGCGATCCTGAACACTGAAGCTTTCTTT. Protein product: CASAILNTEAFF.

This clone showed up just a few times. The same CDR3 arises from other DNA sequences in this sample as well. The chain uses TRBV27 and TRBJ2-7, with D uncertain. The ends were cut back, 6 bases at V and 0 bases at J, with 9 bases in the middle. Germline V lookup: CDR1 MNHEY, CDR2 SMNVEV (reference sequence). The CDR3 has 13 amino acids. The CDR3 DNA is TGTGCCAGCAGGAGTTACAGCTCCTACGAGCAGTACTTC. Amino acids: CASRSYSSYEQYF.

The chain recombines TRBV28 with TRBJ2-2, with 7 bases lining up with TRBD1. The CDR3 is 17 amino acids. J lost 1 base, V lost 5 bases, and 10 bases had no gene match. Germline V gives CDR1 MDHEN, CDR2 SYDVKM. CDR3 DNA sequence: TGTGCCAGCAGTGCAATCGACAGGGCACGGAACACCGGGGAGCTGTTTTTT. This codes for CASSAIDRARNTGELFF. Looking up the rest from reference TRBV28 and TRBJ2-2 gives the full variable domain: DVKVTQSSRYLVKRTGEKVFLECVQDMDHENMFWYRQDPGLGLRLIYFSYDVKMKEKGDIPEGYSVSREKKERFSLILESASTNQTSMYLCASSAIDRARNTGELFFGEGSRLTVL.